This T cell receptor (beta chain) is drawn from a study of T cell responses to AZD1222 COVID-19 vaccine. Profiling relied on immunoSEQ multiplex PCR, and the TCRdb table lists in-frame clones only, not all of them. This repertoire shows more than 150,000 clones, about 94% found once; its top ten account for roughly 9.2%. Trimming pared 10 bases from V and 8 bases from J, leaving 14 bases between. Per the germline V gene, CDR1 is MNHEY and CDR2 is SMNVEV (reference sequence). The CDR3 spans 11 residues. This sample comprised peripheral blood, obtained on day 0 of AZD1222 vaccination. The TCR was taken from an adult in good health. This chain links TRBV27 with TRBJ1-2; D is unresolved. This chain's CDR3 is CATRSKYGYTF. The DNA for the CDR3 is TGTGCCACCAGAAGCAAGTACGGCTACACCTTC.